This TCR beta chain was retrieved from a study of cytomegalovirus exposure and HLA in healthy donors. Germline lookup yields CDR1 MNHEY and CDR2 SVGAGI. The CDR3 length is 14 residues. The V end was cut by 10 bases, the J end by 8 bases, with 22 bases between. On this clone: Its antigen remains unidentified.

This PCR relied on a set of 60 Vbeta primers and 13 Jbeta primers. Repertoires were generated with immunoSEQ multiplex PCR, while TCRdb's copy carries only in-frame clones and drops some. The sample lists some 54,000 clones, around 70% seen once, with around 3.1% in the top ten. Study findings and constraints: According to an earlier analysis, most TCR beta V segments yielded productive rearrangements about 90% or about 30% of the time. It was reported in a later analysis that an Asian-associated ancestry cluster showed fewer N-insertions than the approximately 690-donor mean. The study had only CMV serostatus as immune exposure information. DRB1 had the most TCR associations and HLA-C the fewest, a later analysis found, with rates varying by HLA locus.

The receptor was derived from a man in his late teens or twenties in good health and CMV-seronegative. The sequencing sample was made of PBMCs. V usage is TRBV6-5 and J usage is TRBJ2-3, with D perhaps matching TRBD1 (6 bases). CDR3 loop: CATRQGGRKGTQYF. The CDR3, as DNA: TGTGCCACCCGTCAAGGGGGTCGAAAGGGTACGCAGTATTTT.